This T cell receptor beta chain was recovered during a study of cytomegalovirus exposure and HLA in healthy donors. J was trimmed by 3 bases and V by 7 bases; bases with no gene match: 7. The CDR3 contains 15 residues. Germline V gives CDR1 MNHNY, CDR2 SVGAGI (reference sequence). With 60 Vbeta and 13 Jbeta primers, the PCR was carried out. The repertoire was sequenced with immunoSEQ multiplex PCR; TCRdb's copy has only in-frame clones and lacks some. The data hold over 100,000 clones, with about three fifths observed a single time. The rearrangement links TRBV6-6 to TRBJ1-3; 9 positions agree with TRBD1. The TCR sequence derives from a man aged 35-49 years in good health and CMV-seropositive. Sequenced sample: PBMCs. CDR3 DNA sequence: TGTGCCAGCAACATAGGACAGGGGTATGGAAACACCATATATTTT. It encodes CASNIGQGYGNTIYF.